The rows below give T cell receptor beta chains drawn from one sample of a study of T cells in localized non-small cell lung cancer. Sequencing was performed with immunoSEQ multiplex PCR; in TCRdb, only in-frame clones are kept and a portion is missing. The table shows a few thousand clones, with around 20% occurring only once. Sequenced here: lung tumor tissue, sampled before any cancer treatment. Receptors originate from a male donor at least 60 years old with stage I lung adenocarcinoma. The CDR3 runs from the conserved cysteine through the conserved F or W. A D gene is named only where the DNA matches it firmly. Expanded clones are given a class, and other clones once, few, many or no size at all.

j_call v_call clone_size d_call cdr3_nt cdr3_aa
TRBJ1-4 TRBV30 NA NA TGTGCCTGGAGCCGAAGGACAGTAAATGAAAAACTGTTTTTT CAWSRRTVNEKLFF
TRBJ1-5 TRBV19 NA NA TGTGCCAGTAGTATATTGATGGGTGTTTTGGATCAGCCCCAGCATTTT CASSILMGVLDQPQHF
TRBJ2-7 TRBV30 few TRBD1 TGTGCCTGGAGTTTCCCGGGACAGGGGGTGTACGAGCAGTACTTC CAWSFPGQGVYEQYF
TRBJ2-1 TRBV10-2 NA TRBD2 TGCGCCAGCAGGGGAACCCTGGCGGGAGGTGGGGCCTACAATGAGCAGTTCTTC CASRGTLAGGGAYNEQFF
TRBJ2-7 TRBV1 few NA TGCGCCAGCAGCCAAGAAGTATGGGACGAGCAGTACTTC CASSQEVWDEQYF
TRBJ2-7 TRBV6-8 medium-sized NA TGTGCCAGCACGTTGAGCAGGGTAATCCACGAGCAGTACTTC CASTLSRVIHEQYF
TRBJ2-7 TRBV10-2 NA TRBD1 TGCGCCAGCAGTGTGCTGGACAGGGCTCCCGAGCAGTACTTC CASSVLDRAPEQYF
TRBJ1-1 TRBV6-8 medium-sized NA TGTGCCAGCAGTTGGGGACCGTCCACGGGCACTGAAGCTTTCTTT CASSWGPSTGTEAFF
TRBJ2-5 TRBV18 NA NA TGTGCCAGCTCACAGTACCAAGAGACCCAGTACTTC CASSQYQETQYF
TRBJ1-6 TRBV6-8 few NA TGTGCCAGCACGGCAACTTATAATTCACCCCTCCACTTT CASTATYNSPLHF
TRBJ2-3 TRBV6-8 medium-sized TRBD2 TGTGCCAGCAGTTACCGATCGCGGGGGAGTGCTAGCACAGATACGCAGTATTTT CASSYRSRGSASTDTQYF
TRBJ2-2 TRBV30 few NA TGTGCCTGGAACGTAGGGCCCGGGGAGCTGTTTTTT CAWNVGPGELFF
TRBJ2-7 TRBV9 medium-sized TRBD1 TGTGCCAGGGGATCGGGACAGGGTACCCACGAGCAGTACTTC CARGSGQGTHEQYF
TRBJ2-5 TRBV6-8 few NA TGTGCCAGCAGTTACTCGTCAGGACAAGAGACCCAGTACTTC CASSYSSGQETQYF
TRBJ1-1 TRBV28 NA NA TGTGCCAGCAGCCGGCCGAACACTGAAGCTTTCTTT CASSRPNTEAFF
TRBJ2-3 TRBV11-3 medium-sized NA TGTGCCAGCAGCTTGGATCCGGGCACAGATACGCAGTATTTT CASSLDPGTDTQYF
TRBJ2-7 TRBV28 NA NA TGTGCCAGCAGTTTATTCCAGTACGAGCAGTACTTC CASSLFQYEQYF
TRBJ1-1 TRBV19 once NA TGTGCCAGTATTTGGGGTTCTGAAGCTTTCTTT CASIWGSEAFF
TRBJ2-7 TRBV30 NA NA TGTGCCTGGAGTTGGAGCGACTACGAGCAGTACTTC CAWSWSDYEQYF
TRBJ1-1 TRBV6-8 NA NA TGTGCCAGCGGCGGGGGTGGGCGGGACACTGAAGCTTTCTTT CASGGGGRDTEAFF
TRBJ1-1 TRBV30 NA NA TGTGCCTGGAGCCTTGCAGGGGACCCGAACACTGAAGCTTTCTTT CAWSLAGDPNTEAFF
TRBJ2-1 TRBV23-1 NA NA TGCGCCAGCAGTCGTCCCCCGGGACGGCGGAACAATGAGCAGTTCTTC CASSRPPGRRNNEQFF
TRBJ2-1 TRBV9 few NA TGTGCCAGCAGCGTAGGGACTTTGAATGAGCAGTTCTTC CASSVGTLNEQFF
TRBJ2-1 TRBV6-8 NA TRBD2 TGTGCCAGCAGGGGACTAGCGGGAGGAAACAATGAGCAGTTCTTC CASRGLAGGNNEQFF
TRBJ2-5 TRBV30 few NA TGTGCATACAGACAGGGGAGGGGGAAGACCCAGTACTTC CAYRQGRGKTQYF
TRBJ1-1 TRBV9 NA NA TGTGCCAGCAGCGTAGCTGAGGGTATGAACACTGAAGCTTTCTTT CASSVAEGMNTEAFF
TRBJ1-2 TRBV11-3 many TRBD1 TGTGCCAGCAGCTTGGCGCCGTGGACAGGGGATCTCTATGGCTACACCTTC CASSLAPWTGDLYGYTF
TRBJ2-7 TRBV9 NA TRBD1 TGTGCCAGCAGCGTAGGGGGACAGGGGACCTACGAGCAGTACTTC CASSVGGQGTYEQYF
TRBJ2-2 TRBV6-8 NA NA TGTGCCAGCAGTTACTCGAGGGCCCCGGGCACCGGGGAGCTGTTTTTT CASSYSRAPGTGELFF
TRBJ1-4 TRBV5-1 once NA TGCGCCAGCAGCACCGACAGTTCGGATGAAAAACTGTTTTTT CASSTDSSDEKLFF
TRBJ2-2 TRBV4-1 few NA TGCGCCAGCAGCCATGGGGGATGGGAGAACACCGGGGAGCTGTTTTTT CASSHGGWENTGELFF
TRBJ2-3 TRBV11-3 medium-sized TRBD2 TGTGCCAGCAGCTTCATAGCGGGGTACACAGATACGCAGTATTTT CASSFIAGYTDTQYF
TRBJ1-1 TRBV28 few TRBD1 TGTGCCAGCAGTTTTCTCCCGGGACAGAGGACTGAAGCTTTCTTT CASSFLPGQRTEAFF
TRBJ2-3 TRBV9 medium-sized NA TGTGCCAGCAGGAGGCGGGACACAGATACGCAGTATTTT CASRRRDTDTQYF
TRBJ2-7 TRBV11-3 few TRBD1 TGTGCCAGCAGCTTAGGGACAGGGGACTCCTACGAGCAGTACTTC CASSLGTGDSYEQYF
TRBJ2-7 TRBV11-3 NA TRBD2 TGTGCCAGCAGCTTCGCGGGGGGCGTCTACGAGCAGTACTTC CASSFAGGVYEQYF
TRBJ2-7 TRBV11-3 medium-sized TRBD1 TGTGCCAGCAGCCCCGGGACAGGGCCCTACGAGCAGTACTTC CASSPGTGPYEQYF
TRBJ2-1 TRBV7-2 few NA TGTGCCGTTGAAGGGTACGGTACCAATGAGCAGTTCTTC CAVEGYGTNEQFF
TRBJ1-1 TRBV19 NA NA TGTGCCAGTAGTACTTACACGAACACTGAAGCTTTCTTT CASSTYTNTEAFF